Below are 11 T cell receptor beta chains sequenced from a single sample in a study of T cell responses to AZD1222 COVID-19 vaccine. The repertoire was sequenced with immunoSEQ multiplex PCR; TCRdb's copy has only in-frame clones and lacks some. The sample yields about 190,000 clones, 75% to 90% seen once. The sequences come from peripheral blood, collected on day 0 of AZD1222 vaccination. The receptors here all came from an adult in good health.

The CDR3 DNA is TGTGCCAGCAGTTACCGGCAGGAAGAGACCCAGTACTTC. Protein product: CASSYRQEETQYF. V usage is TRBV6-5 and J usage is TRBJ2-5, with unresolved D. V lost 2 bases and J 3 bases, leaving 7 bases between the germline ends. Germline V gene data show CDR1 as MNHEY and CDR2 as SVGAGI. The CDR3 totals 13 residues.

In its sample, this clone was seen once. This chain uses TRBV2 with TRBJ1-2; no clear D gene. In germline, CDR1 is SNHLY, CDR2 FYNNEI. Trimming removed 5 bases at V and 8 bases at J, with 12 bases between. The CDR3 has 12 amino acids. The CDR3 protein is CASSPWGAGYTF. The CDR3 region has the DNA TGTGCCAGCAGTCCCTGGGGTGCGGGCTACACCTTC.

The V gene is TRBV2, the J gene TRBJ1-4; tentative D call: TRBD1 (6 bases). The CDR3 length is 17 residues. V was pared by 6 bases and J by 7 bases, with 24 bases between. Germline V gene lookup returns CDR1 SNHLY and CDR2 FYNNEI. The chain's CDR3 is CASRKGGAGQIAEKLFF. Written as DNA, the CDR3 is TGTGCCAGCAGGAAGGGGGGGGCAGGCCAAATCGCTGAAAAACTGTTTTTT.

The chain uses TRBV5-1 and TRBJ2-2; 8 bases fit TRBD1. CDR1 is SGHRS and CDR2 is YFSETQ in the germline V gene. This CDR3 comprises 15 residues. V trimming: 0 bases; J trimming: 7 bases; junction bases outside the gene matches: 5. The CDR3 nucleotides read TGCGCCAGCAGCTTGGGAGGACAGGGTGTCGGGGAGCTGTTTTTT. Translating gives CASSLGGQGVGELFF.

A few counts support this clone. The V and J genes are TRBV5-6 and TRBJ1-4, with 7 bases lining up with TRBD1. The CDR3 spans 14 residues. Germline V gene data show CDR1 as SGHDT and CDR2 as YYEEEE. V shed 3 bases and J 8 bases; nucleotides not matched to a gene: 7. CDR3 bases: TGTGCCAGCAGCTCCCGGGACAGTCGCGAAAAACTGTTTTTT. Encoded protein: CASSSRDSREKLFF. The full variable domain, its missing parts supplied by reference TRBV5-6 and TRBJ1-4, is DAGVTQSPTHLIKTRGQQVTLRCSPKSGHDTVSWYQQALGQGPQFIFQYYEEEERQRGNFPDRFSGHQFPNYSSELNVNALLLGDSALYLCASSSRDSREKLFFGSGTQLSVL.

The chain recombines TRBV6-1 with TRBJ2-2, with 7 bases matching TRBD1. Germline V CDR1 and CDR2: MNHNS, SASEGT. The ends lost 5 bases at V and 6 bases at J; junction bases unmatched: 9. CDR3 length equals 15 residues. CDR3 bases: TGTGCCAGCAGTCTACAGACAGGGTCCCCCGGGGAGCTGTTTTTT. Protein product: CASSLQTGSPGELFF.

The chain combines TRBV29-1 with TRBJ1-3; 7 bases agree with TRBD1. This CDR3 has 14 amino acids. With 5 bases clipped from V and 1 base from J, the junction kept 5 bases outside the gene matches. The germline gives CDR1 SQVTM, CDR2 ANQGSEA. The CDR3 reads CSVQLTGSGNTIYF. DNA for the CDR3: TGCAGCGTTCAACTGACAGGGTCTGGAAACACCATATATTTT.

CDR3 in DNA: TGTGCCAGCAGCTGGTTCCAGGGCTACGAGCAGTACTTC. This codes for CASSWFQGYEQYF. The rearrangement uses TRBV14 and TRBJ2-7, with D maybe TRBD1 (5 bases). V gave up 5 bases and J gave up 3 bases, with 11 bases separating them. The CDR3 covers 13 residues. CDR1 is SGHDN and CDR2 is FVKESK in the germline V gene. Looking up the rest from reference TRBV14 and TRBJ2-7 gives the full variable domain: EAGVTQFPSHSVIEKGQTVTLRCDPISGHDNLYWYRRVMGKEIKFLLHFVKESKQDESGMPNNRFLAERTGGTYSTLKVQPAELEDSGVYFCASSWFQGYEQYFGPGTRLTVT.

This sequence joins TRBV15 and TRBJ1-4, with TRBD1 identical over 11 bases. The J segment lost 6 bases and the V segment lost 4 bases, leaving 1 base of the junction unmatched. There are 14 residues in the CDR3. From germline, CDR1 is LNHNV and CDR2 YYDKDF (reference sequence). CDR3 residues: CATSKDRGHEKLFF. For the CDR3, the DNA is TGTGCCACCAGCAAGGACAGGGGGCATGAAAAACTGTTTTTT.

The J gene is TRBJ2-7, the V gene TRBV4-3, with TRBD2 matching 8 bases. In germline, CDR1 is LGHNA, CDR2 YSLEER. The CDR3 is 15 amino acids. With 4 bases clipped from V and 0 bases from J, the junction kept 5 bases outside the gene matches. CDR3 region: CASSLSGVGSYEQYF. The CDR3, as DNA: TGCGCCAGCAGCCTTAGCGGGGTCGGCTCCTACGAGCAGTACTTC.

This clone appeared a single time. The chain joins TRBV29-1 to TRBJ1-2, with a possible D match to TRBD1 (5 bases). Per the germline V gene, CDR1 is SQVTM and CDR2 is ANQGSEA. The CDR3 loop spans 14 amino acids. V lost 6 bases and J lost 6, with 20 bases in between. The CDR3 loop is CSVRLGRQGDGYTF. The DNA for the CDR3 is TGCAGCGTCCGCTTGGGGCGGCAGGGAGATGGCTACACCTTC.